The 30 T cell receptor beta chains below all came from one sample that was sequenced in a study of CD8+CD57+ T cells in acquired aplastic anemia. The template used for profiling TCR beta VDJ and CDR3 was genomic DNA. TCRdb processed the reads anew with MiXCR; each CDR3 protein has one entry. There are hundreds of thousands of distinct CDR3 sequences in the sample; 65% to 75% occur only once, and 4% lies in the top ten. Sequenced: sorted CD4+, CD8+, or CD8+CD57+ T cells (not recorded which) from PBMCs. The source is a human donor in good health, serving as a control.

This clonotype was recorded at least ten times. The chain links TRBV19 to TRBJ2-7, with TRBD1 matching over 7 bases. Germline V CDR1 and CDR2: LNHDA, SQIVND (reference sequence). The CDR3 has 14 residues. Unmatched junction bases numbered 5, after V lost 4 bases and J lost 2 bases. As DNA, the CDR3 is TGTGCCAGTAGTACCGGGGACAGCCCCTACGAGCAGTACTTC. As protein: CASSTGDSPYEQYF.

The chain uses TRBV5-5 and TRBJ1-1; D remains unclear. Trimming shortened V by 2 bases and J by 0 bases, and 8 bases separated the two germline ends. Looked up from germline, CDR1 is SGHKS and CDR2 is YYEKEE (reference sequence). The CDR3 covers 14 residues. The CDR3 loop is CASSFGEVNTEAFF. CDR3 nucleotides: TGTGCCAGCAGCTTCGGGGAGGTGAACACTGAAGCTTTCTTT.

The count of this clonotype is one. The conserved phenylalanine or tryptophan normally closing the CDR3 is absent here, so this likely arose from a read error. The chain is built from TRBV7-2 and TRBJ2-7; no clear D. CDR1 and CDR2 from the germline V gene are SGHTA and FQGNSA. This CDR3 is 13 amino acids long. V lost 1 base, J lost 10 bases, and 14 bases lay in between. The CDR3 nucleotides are TGTGCCAGCAGCTTAGGCCACTCCCAGGACCAGTACTTG. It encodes CASSLGHSQDQYL.

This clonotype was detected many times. The CDR3 loop is CASRDTGTSGNTIYF. For the CDR3, the DNA is TGTGCCAGCAGGGACACAGGGACCTCTGGAAACACCATATATTTT. The chain has TRBV5-6 and TRBJ1-3; TRBD1 is a possible D gene (6 bases). Germline CDR1 SGHDT, CDR2 YYEEEE. Trimming pared 5 bases from V and 0 bases from J, leaving 12 bases between. The CDR3 length is 15 residues.

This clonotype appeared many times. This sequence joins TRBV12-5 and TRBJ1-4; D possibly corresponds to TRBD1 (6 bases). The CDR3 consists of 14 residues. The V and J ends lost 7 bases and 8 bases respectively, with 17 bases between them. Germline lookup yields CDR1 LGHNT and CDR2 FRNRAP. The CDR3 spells CASDPGGGSEKLFF. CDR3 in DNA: TGTGCTAGTGACCCCGGAGGGGGTTCGGAAAAACTGTTTTTT.

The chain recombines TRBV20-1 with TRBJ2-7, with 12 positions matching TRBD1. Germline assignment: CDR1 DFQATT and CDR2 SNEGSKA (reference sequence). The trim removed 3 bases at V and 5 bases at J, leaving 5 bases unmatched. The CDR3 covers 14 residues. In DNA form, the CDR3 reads TGCAGTGCTAGGTCCGGGACAGGGGGCAACGAGCAGTACTTC. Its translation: CSARSGTGGNEQYF.

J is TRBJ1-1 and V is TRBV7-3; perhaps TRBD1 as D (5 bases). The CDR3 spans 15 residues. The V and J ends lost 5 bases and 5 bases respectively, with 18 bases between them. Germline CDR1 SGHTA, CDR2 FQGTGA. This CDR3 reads CASSTRQGRGTEAFF. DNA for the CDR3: TGTGCCAGCAGCACAAGGCAGGGAAGGGGAACTGAAGCTTTCTTT.

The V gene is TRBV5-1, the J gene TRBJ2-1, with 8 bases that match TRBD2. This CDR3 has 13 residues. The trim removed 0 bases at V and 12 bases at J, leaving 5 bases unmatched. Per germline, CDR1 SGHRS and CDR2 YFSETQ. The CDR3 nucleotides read TGCGCCAGCAGCTTGGCCGGGGGGGCACCGCAGTTCTTC. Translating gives CASSLAGGAPQFF.

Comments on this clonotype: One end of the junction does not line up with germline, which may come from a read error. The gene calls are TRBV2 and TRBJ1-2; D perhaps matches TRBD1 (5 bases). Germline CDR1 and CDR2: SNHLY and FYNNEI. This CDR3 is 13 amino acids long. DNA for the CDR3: TGTGCCAGCAGGCGAGCTAGTACTAAGGGGCAGATCTTC. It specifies CASRRASTKGQIF.

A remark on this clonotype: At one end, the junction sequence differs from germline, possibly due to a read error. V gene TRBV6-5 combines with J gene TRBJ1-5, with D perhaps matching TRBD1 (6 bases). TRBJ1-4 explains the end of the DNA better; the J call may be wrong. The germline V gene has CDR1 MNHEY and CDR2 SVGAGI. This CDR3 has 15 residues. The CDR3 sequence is CAISAGGAADQTLFF. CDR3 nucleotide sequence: TGTGCCATCAGTGCTGGGGGGGCAGCCGATCAGACACTGTTTTTT.

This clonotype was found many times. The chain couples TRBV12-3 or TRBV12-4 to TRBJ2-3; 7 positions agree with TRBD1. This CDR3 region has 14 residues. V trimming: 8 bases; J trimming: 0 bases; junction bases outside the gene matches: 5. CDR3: CASRGQSSTDTQYF. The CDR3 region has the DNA TGTGCCAGCCGGGGACAGTCTAGCACAGATACGCAGTATTTT.

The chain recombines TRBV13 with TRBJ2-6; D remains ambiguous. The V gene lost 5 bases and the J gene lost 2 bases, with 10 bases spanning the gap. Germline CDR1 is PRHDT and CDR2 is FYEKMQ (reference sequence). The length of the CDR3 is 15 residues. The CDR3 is CASSRGGTGANVLTF. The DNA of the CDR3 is TGTGCCAGCAGCCGAGGTGGGACTGGGGCCAACGTCCTGACTTTC.

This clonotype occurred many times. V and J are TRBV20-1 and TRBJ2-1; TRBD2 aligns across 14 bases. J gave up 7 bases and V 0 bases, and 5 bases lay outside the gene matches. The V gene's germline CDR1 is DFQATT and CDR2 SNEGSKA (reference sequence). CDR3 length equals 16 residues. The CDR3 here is CSARDGGLAGGNEQFF. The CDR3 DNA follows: TGCAGTGCTAGAGATGGAGGACTAGCGGGGGGTAATGAGCAGTTCTTC.

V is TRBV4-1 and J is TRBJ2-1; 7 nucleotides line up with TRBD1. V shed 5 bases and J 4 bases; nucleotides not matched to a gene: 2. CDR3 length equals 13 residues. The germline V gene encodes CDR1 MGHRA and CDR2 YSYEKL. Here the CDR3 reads CASSTGDYNEQFF. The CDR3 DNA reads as TGCGCCAGCAGCACAGGGGATTACAATGAGCAGTTCTTC.

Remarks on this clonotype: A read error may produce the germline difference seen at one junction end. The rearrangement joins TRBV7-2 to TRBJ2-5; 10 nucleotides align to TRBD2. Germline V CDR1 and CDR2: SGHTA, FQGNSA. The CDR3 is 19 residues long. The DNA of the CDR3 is TGCGCCAGCAGCCCGGGGGTAGCGGGGGGCCCAAGGTTTCAAGAGACCCAGTACTTC. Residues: CASSPGVAGGPRFQETQYF.

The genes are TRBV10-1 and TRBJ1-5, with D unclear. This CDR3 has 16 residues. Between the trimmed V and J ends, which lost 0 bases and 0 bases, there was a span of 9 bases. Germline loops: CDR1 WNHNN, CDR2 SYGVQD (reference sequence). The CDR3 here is CASSESNTYSNQPQHF. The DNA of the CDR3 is TGCGCCAGCAGTGAGTCGAATACATATAGCAATCAGCCCCAGCATTTT.

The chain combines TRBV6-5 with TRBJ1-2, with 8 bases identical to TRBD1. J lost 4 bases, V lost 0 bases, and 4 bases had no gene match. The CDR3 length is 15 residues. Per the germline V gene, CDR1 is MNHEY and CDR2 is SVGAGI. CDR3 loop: CASSYSGQAFYGYTF. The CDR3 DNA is TGTGCCAGCAGTTACTCGGGACAGGCTTTCTATGGCTACACCTTC.

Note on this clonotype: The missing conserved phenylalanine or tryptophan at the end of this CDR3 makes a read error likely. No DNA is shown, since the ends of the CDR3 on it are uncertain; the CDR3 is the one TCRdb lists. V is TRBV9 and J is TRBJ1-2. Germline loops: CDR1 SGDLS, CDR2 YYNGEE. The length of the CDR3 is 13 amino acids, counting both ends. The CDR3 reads CASSVEADGGYVL.

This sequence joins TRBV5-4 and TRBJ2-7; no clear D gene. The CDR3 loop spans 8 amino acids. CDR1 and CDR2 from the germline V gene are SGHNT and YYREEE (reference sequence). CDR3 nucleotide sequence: TGTGCCAGCACATCAGAGCACGTC. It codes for CASTSEHV.

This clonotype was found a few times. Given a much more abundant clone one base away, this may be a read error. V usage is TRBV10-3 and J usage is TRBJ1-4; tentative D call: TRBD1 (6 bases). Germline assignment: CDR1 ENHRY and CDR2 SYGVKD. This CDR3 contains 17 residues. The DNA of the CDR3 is TGTGCCAGTAGTATCCCGGGACACCCGGCAACTAATGAAAAACTGCTTTTT. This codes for CASSIPGHPATNEKLLF.

CDR3 residues: CASRAGLGDAFF. The CDR3 nucleotides read TGTGCCTCAAGGGCTGGTCTCGGTGACGCTTTCTTT. The chain employs TRBV24-1 and TRBJ1-1, with D unclear. The CDR3 length is 12 residues. The germline gives CDR1 KGHDR, CDR2 SFDVKD. V lost 12 bases and J 11 bases, leaving 21 bases between the germline ends.

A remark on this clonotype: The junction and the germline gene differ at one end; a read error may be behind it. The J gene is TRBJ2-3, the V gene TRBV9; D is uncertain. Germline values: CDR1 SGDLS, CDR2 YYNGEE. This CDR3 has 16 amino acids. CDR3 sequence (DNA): TGTGCCATCAGCGAGACTCCATTACAAGAGACACAGTCGCAGTATTTT. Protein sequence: CAISETPLQETQSQYF.

CDR3 amino acids: CASSRLAGAFGSYEQYF. The CDR3 region has the DNA TGTGCCAGCAGCCGACTAGCGGGGGCCTTCGGCTCCTACGAGCAGTACTTC. This chain links TRBV14 with TRBJ2-7; 12 positions agree with TRBD2. The germline CDR1 and CDR2 sequences are SGHDN and FVKESK. The CDR3 has 17 residues. V trimming: 4 bases; J trimming: 0 bases; junction bases outside the gene matches: 7.

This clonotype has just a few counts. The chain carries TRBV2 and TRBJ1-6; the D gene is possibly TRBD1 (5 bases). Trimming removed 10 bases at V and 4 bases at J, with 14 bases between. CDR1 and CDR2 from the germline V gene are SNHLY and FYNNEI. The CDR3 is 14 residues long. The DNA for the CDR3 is TGTGCCACCAAACTACAGGCTTATAATTCACCCCTCCACTTT. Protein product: CATKLQAYNSPLHF.

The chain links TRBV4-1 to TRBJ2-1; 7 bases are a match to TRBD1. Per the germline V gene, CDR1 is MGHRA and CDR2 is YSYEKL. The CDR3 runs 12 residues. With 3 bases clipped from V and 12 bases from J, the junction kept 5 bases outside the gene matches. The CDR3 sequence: CASSHDNRGQFF. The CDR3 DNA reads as TGCGCCAGCAGCCACGATAACAGGGGGCAGTTCTTC.

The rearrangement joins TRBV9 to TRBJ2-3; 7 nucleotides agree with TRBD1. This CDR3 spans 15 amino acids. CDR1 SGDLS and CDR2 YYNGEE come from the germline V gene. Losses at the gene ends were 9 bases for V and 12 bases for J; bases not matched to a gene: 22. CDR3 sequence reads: CATSSDGTVHSPQYF. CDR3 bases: TGTGCCACCAGTTCCGACGGGACAGTGCACTCACCCCAGTATTTT.

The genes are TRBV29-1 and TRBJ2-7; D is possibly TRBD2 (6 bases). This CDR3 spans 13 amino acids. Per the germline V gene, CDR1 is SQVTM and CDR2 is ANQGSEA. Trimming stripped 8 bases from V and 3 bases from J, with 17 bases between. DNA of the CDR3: TGCAGCTTTAAAGGGTTCGGGGGCTACGAGCAGTACTTC. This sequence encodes CSFKGFGGYEQYF.

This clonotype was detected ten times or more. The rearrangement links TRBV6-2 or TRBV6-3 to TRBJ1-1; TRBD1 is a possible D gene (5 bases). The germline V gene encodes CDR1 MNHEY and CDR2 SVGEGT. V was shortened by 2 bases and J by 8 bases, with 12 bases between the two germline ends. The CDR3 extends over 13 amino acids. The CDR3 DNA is TGTGCCAGCAGTTACGGTCTGGGACGCGAAGCTTTCTTT. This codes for CASSYGLGREAFF.

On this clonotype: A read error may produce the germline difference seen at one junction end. Here the CDR3 reads CASSSGTPATLLF. DNA of the CDR3: TGTGCCAGCAGCTCGGGAACCCCTGCAACCCTCCTCTTT. The J gene is TRBJ1-6, the V gene TRBV7-2; D is unresolved. The V gene's germline CDR1 is SGHTA and CDR2 FQGNSA. The CDR3 extends over 13 amino acids.

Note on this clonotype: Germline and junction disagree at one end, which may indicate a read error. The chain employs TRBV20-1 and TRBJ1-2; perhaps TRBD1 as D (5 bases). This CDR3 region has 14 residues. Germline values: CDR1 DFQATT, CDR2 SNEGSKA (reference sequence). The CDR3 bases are TGCAGTGCTAGATGGGGCTCCTATAACTATGGCCACACCTTC. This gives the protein CSARWGSYNYGHTF.